This TCR beta chain is drawn from a study of blood T cell repertoires in COVID-19. Whole-study context: Sources were T cells, B-cell-depleted T cells, or PBMCs; the material itself was cDNA or gDNA.

Sequencing was performed with immunoSEQ multiplex PCR; in TCRdb, only in-frame clones are kept and a portion is missing. The sample has about 330,000 clones, roughly 85% seen once. Germline V gene sequence: CDR1 SGHKS, CDR2 YYEKEE (reference sequence). V dropped 0 bases and J dropped 4; count of bases not matched to a gene: 7. This CDR3 has 15 residues. The clonotype originates from a human donor in a cohort sampled during active COVID-19. The sample comprised peripheral blood. V and J are TRBV5-5 and TRBJ2-7; TRBD1 matches 7 bases. CDR3 loop: CASSLARGRGYEQYF. The CDR3 region has the DNA TGTGCCAGCAGCTTGGCCCGCGGCAGGGGGTACGAGCAGTACTTC.